The clone carrying this TCR beta chain occurred many times. Its antigen is still unknown. The CDR3 regions of TCR beta were amplified from RNA transcripts. RT-PCR in the first round (using the HTBI primer set) targeted the TCR CDR3. TCRdb re-derived calls from the multiplex PCR reads in MiXCR, one entry per CDR3 protein. The sample includes under 350,000 distinct CDR3 sequences, 15% to 20% seen only once; the top ten take 45% to 50%. This entry is derived from a study of T cells in Graves' hyperthyroidism and ophthalmopathy. Study-wide findings and caveats: In blood, most of the thyroid clonotypes expanded above 0.001 were also present. From stable hyperthyroidism, ophthalmopathy was set apart by a 13 V-J model.

Germline lookup yields CDR1 SGHTA and CDR2 FQGNSA. The V and J ends lost 5 bases and 1 base, in that order; junction bases with no gene match: 4. The CDR3 runs 15 residues. The chain combines TRBV7-2 with TRBJ2-3; 9 bases are shared with TRBD2. The sequencing sample was made of blood. The origin of this receptor is a woman aged 50 to 60 with Graves' hyperthyroidism. In DNA form, the CDR3 reads TGTGCCAGCAGCCCAGTAGCGGGGGGCACAGATACGCAGTATTTT. This gives the protein CASSPVAGGTDTQYF.